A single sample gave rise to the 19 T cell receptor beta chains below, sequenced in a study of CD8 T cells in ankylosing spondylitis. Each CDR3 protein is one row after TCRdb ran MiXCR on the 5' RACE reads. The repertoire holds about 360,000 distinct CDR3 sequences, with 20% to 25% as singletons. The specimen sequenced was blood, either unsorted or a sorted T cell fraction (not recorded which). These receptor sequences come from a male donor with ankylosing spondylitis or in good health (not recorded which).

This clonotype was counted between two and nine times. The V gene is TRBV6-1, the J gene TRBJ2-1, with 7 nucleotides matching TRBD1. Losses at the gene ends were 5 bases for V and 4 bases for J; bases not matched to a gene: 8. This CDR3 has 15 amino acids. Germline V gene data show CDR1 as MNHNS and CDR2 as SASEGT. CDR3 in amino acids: CASSLGDRGYNEQFF. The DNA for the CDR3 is TGTGCCAGCAGTCTTGGGGACAGAGGATACAATGAGCAGTTCTTC.

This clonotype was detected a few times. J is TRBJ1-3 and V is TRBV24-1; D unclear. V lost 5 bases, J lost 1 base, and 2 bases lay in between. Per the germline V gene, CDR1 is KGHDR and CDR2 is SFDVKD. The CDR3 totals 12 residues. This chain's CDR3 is CATSGSGNTIYF. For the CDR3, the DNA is TGTGCCACCAGTGGATCTGGAAACACCATATATTTT.

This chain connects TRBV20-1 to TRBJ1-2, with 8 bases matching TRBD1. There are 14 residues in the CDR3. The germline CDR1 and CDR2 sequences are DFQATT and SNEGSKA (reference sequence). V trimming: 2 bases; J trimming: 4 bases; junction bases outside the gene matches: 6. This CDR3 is CSARNDRGSYGYTF. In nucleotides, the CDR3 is TGCAGTGCTAGAAATGACAGGGGCAGCTATGGCTACACCTTC.

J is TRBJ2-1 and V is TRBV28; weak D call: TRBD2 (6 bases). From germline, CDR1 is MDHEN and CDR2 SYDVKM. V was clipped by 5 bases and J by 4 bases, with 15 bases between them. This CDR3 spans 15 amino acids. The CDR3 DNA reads TGTGCCAGCAGTGCTTCTAGCGAGTTATACAATGAGCAGTTCTTC. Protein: CASSASSELYNEQFF.

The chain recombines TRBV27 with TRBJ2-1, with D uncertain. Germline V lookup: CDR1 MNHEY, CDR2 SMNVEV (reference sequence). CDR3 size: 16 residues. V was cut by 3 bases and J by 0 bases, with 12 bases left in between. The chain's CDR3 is CASSFPTGDSYNEQFF. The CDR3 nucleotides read TGTGCCAGCAGTTTTCCGACTGGGGACTCCTACAATGAGCAGTTCTTC.

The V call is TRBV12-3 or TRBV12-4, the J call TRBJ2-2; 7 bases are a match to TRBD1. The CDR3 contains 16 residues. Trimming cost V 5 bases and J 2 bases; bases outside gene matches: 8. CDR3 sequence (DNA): TGTGCCAGCAGTGGCGACAGGGCTGTAAACACCGGGGAGCTGTTTTTT. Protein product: CASSGDRAVNTGELFF.

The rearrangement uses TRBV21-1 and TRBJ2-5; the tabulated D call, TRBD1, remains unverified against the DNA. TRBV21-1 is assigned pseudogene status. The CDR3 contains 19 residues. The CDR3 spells CASIERTTTGPLSKETQYF. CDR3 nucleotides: TGTGCCAGCATCGAACGGACTACAACGGGACCGTTGTCAAAAGAGACCCAGTACTTC.

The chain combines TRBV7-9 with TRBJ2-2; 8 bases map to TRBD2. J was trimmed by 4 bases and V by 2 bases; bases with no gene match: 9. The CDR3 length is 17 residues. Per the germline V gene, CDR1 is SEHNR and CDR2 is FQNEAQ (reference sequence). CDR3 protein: CASSLLGGGTFTGELFF. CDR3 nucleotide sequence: TGTGCCAGCAGCTTACTCGGCGGGGGGACCTTCACCGGGGAGCTGTTTTTT.

The CDR3 loop reads CASSPRASNPEGDTQYF. The DNA of the CDR3 is TGTGCCAGCAGCCCCCGAGCTAGCAACCCGGAGGGGGATACGCAGTATTTT. The chain combines TRBV7-9 with TRBJ2-3; maybe TRBD2 (6 bases). The CDR3 is 17 residues long. Germline assignment: CDR1 SEHNR and CDR2 FQNEAQ (reference sequence). V lost 5 bases to trimming and J lost 6 bases, with 24 bases between them.

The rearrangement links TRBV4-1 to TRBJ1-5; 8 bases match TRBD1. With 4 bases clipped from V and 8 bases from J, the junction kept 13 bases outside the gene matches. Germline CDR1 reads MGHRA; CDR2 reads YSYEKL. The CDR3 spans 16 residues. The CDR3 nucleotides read TGCGCCAGCAGCCCAATTACGGGACAGGCCTGGGAGCCCCAGCATTTT. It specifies CASSPITGQAWEPQHF.

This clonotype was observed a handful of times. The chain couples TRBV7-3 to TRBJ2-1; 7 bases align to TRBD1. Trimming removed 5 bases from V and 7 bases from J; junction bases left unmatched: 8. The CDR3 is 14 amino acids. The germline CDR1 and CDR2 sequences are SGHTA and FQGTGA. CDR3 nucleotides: TGTGCCAGCAGCACCCGGGACAGTCCTAATGAGCAGTTCTTC. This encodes CASSTRDSPNEQFF. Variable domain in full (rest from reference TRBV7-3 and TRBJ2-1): GAGVSQTPSNKVTEKGKYVELRCDPISGHTALYWYRQSLGQGPEFLIYFQGTGAADDSGLPNDRFFAVRPEGSVSTLKIQRTERGDSAVYLCASSTRDSPNEQFFGPGTRLTVL.

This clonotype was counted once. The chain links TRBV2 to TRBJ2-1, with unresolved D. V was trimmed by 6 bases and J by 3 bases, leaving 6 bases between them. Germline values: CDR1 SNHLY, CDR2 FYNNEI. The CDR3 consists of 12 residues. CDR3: CASRSFYNEQFF. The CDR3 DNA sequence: TGTGCCAGCAGATCCTTCTACAATGAGCAGTTCTTC. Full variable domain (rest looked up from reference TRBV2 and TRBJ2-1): EPEVTQTPSHQVTQMGQEVILRCVPISNHLYFYWYRQILGQKVEFLVSFYNNEISEKSEIFDDQFSVERPDGSNFTLKIRSTKLEDSAMYFCASRSFYNEQFFGPGTRLTVL.

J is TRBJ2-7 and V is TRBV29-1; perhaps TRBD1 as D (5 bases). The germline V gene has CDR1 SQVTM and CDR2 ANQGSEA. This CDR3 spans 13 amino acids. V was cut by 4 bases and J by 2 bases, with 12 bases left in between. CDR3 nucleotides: TGCAGCGTTGTCTTCTCAGGGACCTACGAGCAGTACTTC. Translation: CSVVFSGTYEQYF.

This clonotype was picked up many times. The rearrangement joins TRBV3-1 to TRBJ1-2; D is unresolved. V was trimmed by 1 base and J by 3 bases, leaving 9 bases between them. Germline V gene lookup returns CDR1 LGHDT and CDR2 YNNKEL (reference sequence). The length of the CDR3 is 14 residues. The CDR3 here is CASSQVSEYYGYTF. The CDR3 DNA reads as TGTGCCAGCAGCCAAGTTTCAGAGTACTATGGCTACACCTTC. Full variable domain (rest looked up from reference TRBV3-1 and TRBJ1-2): DTAVSQTPKYLVTQMGNDKSIKCEQNLGHDTMYWYKQDSKKFLKIMFSYNNKELIINETVPNRFSPKSPDKAHLNLHINSLELGDSAVYFCASSQVSEYYGYTFGSGTRLTVV.

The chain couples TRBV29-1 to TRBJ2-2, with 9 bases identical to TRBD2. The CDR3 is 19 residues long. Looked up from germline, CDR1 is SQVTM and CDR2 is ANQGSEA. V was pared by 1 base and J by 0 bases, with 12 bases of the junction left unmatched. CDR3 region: CSVEGTHETSGTNTGELFF. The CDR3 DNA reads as TGCAGCGTTGAAGGGACGCACGAGACTAGCGGAACGAACACCGGGGAGCTGTTTTTT.

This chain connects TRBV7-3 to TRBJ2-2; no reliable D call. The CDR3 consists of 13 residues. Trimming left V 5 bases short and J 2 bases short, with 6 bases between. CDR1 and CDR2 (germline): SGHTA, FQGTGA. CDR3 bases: TGTGCCAGCAGCGCCGATAACACCGGGGAGCTGTTTTTT. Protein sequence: CASSADNTGELFF.

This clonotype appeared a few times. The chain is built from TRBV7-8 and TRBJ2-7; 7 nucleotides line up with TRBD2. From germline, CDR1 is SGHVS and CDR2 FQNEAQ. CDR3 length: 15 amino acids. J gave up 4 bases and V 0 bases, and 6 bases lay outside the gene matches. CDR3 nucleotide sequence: TGTGCCAGCAGCTTAGCGTCTAGCGGATTATACGAGCAGTACTTC. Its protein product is CASSLASSGLYEQYF.

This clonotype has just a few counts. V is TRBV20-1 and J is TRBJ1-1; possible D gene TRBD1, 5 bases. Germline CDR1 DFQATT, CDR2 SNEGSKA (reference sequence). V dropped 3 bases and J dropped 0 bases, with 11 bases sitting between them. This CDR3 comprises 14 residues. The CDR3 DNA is TGCAGTGCTAGGACGGGACGGATGAACACTGAAGCTTTCTTT. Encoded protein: CSARTGRMNTEAFF.

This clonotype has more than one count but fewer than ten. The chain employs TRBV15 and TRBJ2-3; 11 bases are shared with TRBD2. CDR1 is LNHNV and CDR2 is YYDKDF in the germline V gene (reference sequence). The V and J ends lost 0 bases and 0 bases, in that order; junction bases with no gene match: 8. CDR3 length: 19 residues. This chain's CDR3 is CATSRDLNLAGGSTDTQYF. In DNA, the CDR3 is TGTGCCACCAGCAGAGACCTAAACCTAGCGGGGGGTAGCACAGATACGCAGTATTTT.